The clone carrying this TCR beta chain was found a few times. Its antigen is unknown. This sample stems from a study of cytomegalovirus exposure and HLA in healthy donors. On the study more broadly: HLA-typed donors contributed 65 million to 95 million unique TCRs, which were held in an early data release.

When sampled, the donors appeared nominally healthy, though they likely had unrecorded immune exposures. Researchers ran the PCR with 60 Vbeta and 13 Jbeta primers. TCRdb's table, derived via immunoSEQ multiplex PCR, lists solely in-frame clones and lacks some. Of around 170,000 clones in the sample, about 65% were seen once. Study outcomes and limitations: In a later analysis, TCR beta V- and J-gene trimming showed a link to a missense DCLRE1C variant. Researchers catalogued approximately 170 TCR beta chains as cytomegalovirus-associated.

The length of the CDR3 is 18 residues. Trimming cost V 3 bases and J 4 bases; bases outside gene matches: 18. The germline CDR1 and CDR2 sequences are SGHRS and YFSETQ. V and J are TRBV5-1 and TRBJ1-1; 7 bases fit TRBD1. The sample consisted of PBMCs. The TCR comes from a girl aged 5 to 17 in good health and CMV-seronegative. Written as DNA, the CDR3 is TGCGCCAGCAGCTCACAAAGTCCCGGGACAGTTCCGGGCACTGAAGCTTTCTTT. It translates to CASSSQSPGTVPGTEAFF.